This T cell receptor (beta chain) is drawn from a study of human T cells and chemical hapten exposure. Study-level background: DPC at 2% was the sensitizing agent, placed on roughly 2 cm by roughly 2 cm of upper inner arm skin. Mostly female patients had alopecia areata, totalis or universalis.

Trimming at V came to 7 bases and at J to 4 bases, leaving 7 bases not matched to a gene. CDR3 length: 15 amino acids. From germline, CDR1 is KGHDR and CDR2 SFDVKD. On this clonotype itself: The antigen remains undetermined.

Overall study results and limits: The number of TCRs over 1 in 1000 frequency stayed unchanged after DPC.

Time point denoted: patch test 3, about 24 weeks after DPC sensitization. Treatment noted: therapeutic diphenylcyclopropenone sensitization with weekly scalp DPC. In the source study's methods: The number of TCRs in each sample had a median of approximately 95,000 and spanned roughly 23,224 to 700,000. TCRdb re-called the RACE reads through MiXCR, storing one row per CDR3 protein. TCRdb's processing, not the study's, gives the V and J calls here. The sample holds approximately 110,000 distinct CDR3 sequences, less than 40% seen once. The sequencing used whole blood, collected in connection with sensitization to the hapten diphenylcyclopropenone (DPC). The J gene is TRBJ2-3, the V gene TRBV24-1; 10 bases align to TRBD1. This TCR was sampled from a man aged 40-55 years with alopecia areata. Some clones in this sample may be carry-over from other donors' samples. CDR3 bases: TGTGCCACCAGCGTGGGACAGGGGAACTCAGATACGCAGTATTTT. Its protein is CATSVGQGNSDTQYF.